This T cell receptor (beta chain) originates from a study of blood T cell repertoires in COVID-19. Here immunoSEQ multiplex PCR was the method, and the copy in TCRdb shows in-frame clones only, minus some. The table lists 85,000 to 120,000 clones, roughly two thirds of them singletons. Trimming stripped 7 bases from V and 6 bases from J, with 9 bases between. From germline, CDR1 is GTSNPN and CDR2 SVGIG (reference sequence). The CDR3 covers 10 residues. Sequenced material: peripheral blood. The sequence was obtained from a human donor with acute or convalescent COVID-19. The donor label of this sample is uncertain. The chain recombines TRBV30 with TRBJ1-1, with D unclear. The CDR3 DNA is TGTGCCTTCCGGGAGGCTGAAGCTTTCTTT. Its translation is CAFREAEAFF.